This T cell receptor beta chain was identified in a study of T cells after yellow fever vaccination. Across the whole study: SMART-Seq v4 Ultra Low Input prepared the low-cell-number fractions.

The TCR cDNA carried a universal primer site and UMIs from 5'RACE template switching. MiXCR, run by TCRdb on the 5' RACE reads, gives a single entry per CDR3 protein. Of around 590,000 distinct CDR3 sequences listed, 9% to 15% are singletons. The germline V gene has CDR1 DFQATT and CDR2 SNEGSKA (reference sequence). The CDR3 is 13 amino acids. The germline V and J ends were trimmed by 3 bases and 4 bases, with 10 bases remaining between them. This sequence joins TRBV20-1 and TRBJ2-1, with D tentatively TRBD1 (5 bases). The material was PBMCs, obtained on the day of the yellow fever booster vaccination. The TCR sequence derives from a man aged 25 to 40 who received the YFV17D yellow fever vaccine. The CDR3 DNA sequence: TGCAGTGCTAGTTCAGGGCCGTACAATGAGCAGTTCTTC. The encoded protein is CSASSGPYNEQFF.